This TCR beta chain came from a study of T cells and Merkel cell carcinoma outcomes. Findings and caveats of the study: Repertoire plus T-cell density reportedly predicted Merkel cell carcinoma outcomes.

Profiled with immunoSEQ multiplex PCR; TCRdb holds only in-frame clones, not every one. The sample records under 20,000 clones, around 80% being singletons. This CDR3 region has 15 residues. The germline gives CDR1 SGHRS, CDR2 YFSETQ. Trimming stripped 0 bases from V and 6 bases from J, with 12 bases between. Turning to this clone: The antigen is unknown.

Sequencing input: tumor tissue from Merkel cell carcinoma. The TCR was taken from a human donor with Merkel cell carcinoma. V usage is TRBV5-1 and J usage is TRBJ2-2, with D unclear. CDR3 in DNA: TGCGCCAGCAGCTTGGACGGTATTATGCCCGGGGAGCTGTTTTTT. Protein: CASSLDGIMPGELFF. The full variable domain, rest sourced from reference TRBV5-1 and TRBJ2-2, is KAGVTQTPRYLIKTRGQQVTLSCSPISGHRSVSWYQQTPGQGLQFLFEYFSETQRNKGNFPGRFSGRQFSNSRSEMNVSTLELGDSALYLCASSLDGIMPGELFFGEGSRLTVL.